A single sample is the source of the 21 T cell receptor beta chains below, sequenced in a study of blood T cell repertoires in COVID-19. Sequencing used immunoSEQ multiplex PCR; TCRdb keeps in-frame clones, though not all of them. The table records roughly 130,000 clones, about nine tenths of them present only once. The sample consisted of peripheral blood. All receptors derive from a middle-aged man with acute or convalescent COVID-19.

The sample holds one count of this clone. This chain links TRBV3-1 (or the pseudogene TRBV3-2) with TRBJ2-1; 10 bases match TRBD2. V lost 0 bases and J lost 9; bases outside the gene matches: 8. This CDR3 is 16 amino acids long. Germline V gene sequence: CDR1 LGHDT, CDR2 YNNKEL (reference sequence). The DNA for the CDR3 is TGTGCCAGCAGCCAAGATCGGCTAGCGGGAGAGTTTGAGCAGTTCTTC. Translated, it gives CASSQDRLAGEFEQFF.

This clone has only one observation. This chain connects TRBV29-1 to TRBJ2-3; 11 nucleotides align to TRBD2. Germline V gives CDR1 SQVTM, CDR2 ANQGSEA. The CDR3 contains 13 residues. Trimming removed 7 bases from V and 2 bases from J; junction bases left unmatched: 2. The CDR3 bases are TGCAGCGCTAGCGGGGGGAACACAGATACGCAGTATTTT. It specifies CSASGGNTDTQYF.

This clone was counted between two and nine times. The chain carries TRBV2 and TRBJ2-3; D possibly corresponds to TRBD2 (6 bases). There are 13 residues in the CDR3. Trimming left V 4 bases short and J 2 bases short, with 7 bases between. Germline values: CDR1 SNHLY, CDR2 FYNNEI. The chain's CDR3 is CASSGDFTDTQYF. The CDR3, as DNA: TGTGCCAGCAGTGGGGACTTCACAGATACGCAGTATTTT.

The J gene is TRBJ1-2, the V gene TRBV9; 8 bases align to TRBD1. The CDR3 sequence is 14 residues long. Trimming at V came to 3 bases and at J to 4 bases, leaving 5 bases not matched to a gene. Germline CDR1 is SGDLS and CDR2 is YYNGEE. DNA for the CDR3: TGTGCCAGCAGCGAAGACAGGGGAGGCTATGGCTACACCTTC. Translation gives CASSEDRGGYGYTF.

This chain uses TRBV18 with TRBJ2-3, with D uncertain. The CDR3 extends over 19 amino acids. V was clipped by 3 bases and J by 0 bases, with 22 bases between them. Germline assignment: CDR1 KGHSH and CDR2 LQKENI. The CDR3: CASSPRPQSTFTSTDTQYF. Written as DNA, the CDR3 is TGTGCCAGCTCACCCCGACCACAGTCGACCTTTACTAGCACAGATACGCAGTATTTT.

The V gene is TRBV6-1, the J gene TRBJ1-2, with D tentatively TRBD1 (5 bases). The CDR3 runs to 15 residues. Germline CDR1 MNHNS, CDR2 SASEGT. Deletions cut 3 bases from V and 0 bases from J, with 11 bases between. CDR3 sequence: CASSDRAGSNYGYTF. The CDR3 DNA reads TGTGCCAGCAGTGATAGGGCAGGGTCTAACTATGGCTACACCTTC.

The CDR3 DNA sequence: TGTGCCTGGTCAACAGGGATTTATAGCAATCAGCCCCAGCATTTT. This codes for CAWSTGIYSNQPQHF. The chain joins TRBV30 to TRBJ1-5; possibly TRBD1 for D (6 bases). The CDR3 extends over 15 amino acids. Trimming took off 5 bases at V and 0 bases at J, with 14 bases between the two ends. Per germline, CDR1 GTSNPN and CDR2 SVGIG (reference sequence).

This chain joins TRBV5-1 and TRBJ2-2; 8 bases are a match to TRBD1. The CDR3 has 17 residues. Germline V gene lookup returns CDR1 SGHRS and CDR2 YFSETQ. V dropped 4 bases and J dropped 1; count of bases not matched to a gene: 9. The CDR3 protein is CASSRAAGTGNTGELFF. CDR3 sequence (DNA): TGCGCCAGCAGCCGAGCTGCCGGGACAGGGAACACCGGGGAGCTGTTTTTT.

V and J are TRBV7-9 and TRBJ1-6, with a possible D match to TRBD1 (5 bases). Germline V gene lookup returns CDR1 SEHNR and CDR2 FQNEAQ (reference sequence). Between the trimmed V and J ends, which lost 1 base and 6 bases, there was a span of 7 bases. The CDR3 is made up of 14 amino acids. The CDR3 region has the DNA TGTGCCAGCAGCTTAGACAGGACTAATTCACCCCTCCACTTT. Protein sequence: CASSLDRTNSPLHF.

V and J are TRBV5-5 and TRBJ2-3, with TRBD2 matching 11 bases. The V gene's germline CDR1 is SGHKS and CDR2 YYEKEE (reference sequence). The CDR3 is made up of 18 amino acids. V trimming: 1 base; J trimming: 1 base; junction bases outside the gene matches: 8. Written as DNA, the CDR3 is TGTGCCAGCAGCTTGTGGCTAGCGGGAGGAGTAGGCACAGATACGCAGTATTTT. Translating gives CASSLWLAGGVGTDTQYF.

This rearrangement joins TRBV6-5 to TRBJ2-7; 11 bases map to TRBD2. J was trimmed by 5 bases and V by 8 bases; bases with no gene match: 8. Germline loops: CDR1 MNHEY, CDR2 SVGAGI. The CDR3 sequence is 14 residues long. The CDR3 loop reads CASGQLAGVDEQYF. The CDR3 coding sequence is TGTGCCAGCGGCCAACTAGCGGGAGTAGACGAGCAGTACTTC.

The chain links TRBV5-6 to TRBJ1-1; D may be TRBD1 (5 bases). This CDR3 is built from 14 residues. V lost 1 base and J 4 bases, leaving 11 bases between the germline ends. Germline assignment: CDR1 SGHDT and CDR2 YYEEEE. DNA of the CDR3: TGTGCCAGCAGCTTGATTCAGGGTGGCACTGAAGCTTTCTTT. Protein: CASSLIQGGTEAFF.

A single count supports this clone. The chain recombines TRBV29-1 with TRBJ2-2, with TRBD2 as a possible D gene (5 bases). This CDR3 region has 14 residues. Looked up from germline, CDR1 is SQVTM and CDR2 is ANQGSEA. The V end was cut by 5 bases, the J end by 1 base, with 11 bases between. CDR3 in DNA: TGCAGCGTTTTGAGGGATCGGAACACCGGGGAGCTGTTTTTT. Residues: CSVLRDRNTGELFF.

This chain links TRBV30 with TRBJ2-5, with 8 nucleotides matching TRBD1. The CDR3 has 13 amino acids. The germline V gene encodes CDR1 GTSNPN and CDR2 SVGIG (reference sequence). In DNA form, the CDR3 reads TGTGCATCTATGACAGGGGTCGGCGAGACCCAGTACTTC. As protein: CASMTGVGETQYF.

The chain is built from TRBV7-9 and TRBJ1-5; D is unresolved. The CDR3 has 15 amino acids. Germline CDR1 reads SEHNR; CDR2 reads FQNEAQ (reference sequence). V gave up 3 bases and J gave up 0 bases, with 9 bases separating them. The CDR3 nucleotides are TGTGCCAGCAGCTTCGGAGGTTATAGCAATCAGCCCCAGCATTTT. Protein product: CASSFGGYSNQPQHF.

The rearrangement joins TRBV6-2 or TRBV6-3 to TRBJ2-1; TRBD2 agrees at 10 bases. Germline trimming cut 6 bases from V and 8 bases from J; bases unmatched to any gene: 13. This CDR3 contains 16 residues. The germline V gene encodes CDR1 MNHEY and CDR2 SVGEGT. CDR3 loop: CASSSLSSGSGYEQFF. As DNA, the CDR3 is TGTGCCAGCAGCTCCCTTTCTAGCGGGAGTGGGTATGAGCAGTTCTTC.

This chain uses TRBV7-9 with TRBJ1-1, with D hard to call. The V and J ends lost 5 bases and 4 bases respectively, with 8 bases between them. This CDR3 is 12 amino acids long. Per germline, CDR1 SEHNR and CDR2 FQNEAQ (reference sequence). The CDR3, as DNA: TGTGCCAGCAGCCCGTTCGGCACTGAAGCTTTCTTT. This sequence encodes CASSPFGTEAFF.

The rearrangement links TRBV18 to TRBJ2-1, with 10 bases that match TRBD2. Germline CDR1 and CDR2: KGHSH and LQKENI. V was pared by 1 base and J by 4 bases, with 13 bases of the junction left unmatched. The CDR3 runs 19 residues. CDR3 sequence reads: CASSPREASGGRNYNEQFF. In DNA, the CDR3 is TGTGCCAGCTCACCACGGGAGGCTAGCGGGGGCAGAAATTACAATGAGCAGTTCTTC.

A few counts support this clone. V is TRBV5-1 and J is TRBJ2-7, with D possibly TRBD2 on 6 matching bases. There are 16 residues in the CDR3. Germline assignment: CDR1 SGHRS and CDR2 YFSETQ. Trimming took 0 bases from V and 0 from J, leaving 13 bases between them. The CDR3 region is CASSLVGGRRSYEQYF. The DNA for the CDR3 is TGCGCCAGCAGCTTGGTAGGAGGGCGCCGCTCCTACGAGCAGTACTTC.

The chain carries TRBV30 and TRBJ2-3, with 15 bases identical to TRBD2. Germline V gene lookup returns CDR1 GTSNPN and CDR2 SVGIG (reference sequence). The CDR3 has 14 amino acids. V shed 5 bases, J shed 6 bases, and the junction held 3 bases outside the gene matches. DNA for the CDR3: TGTGCCTGGTCTGGGACTAGCGGGGGGGATACGCAGTATTTT. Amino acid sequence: CAWSGTSGGDTQYF.

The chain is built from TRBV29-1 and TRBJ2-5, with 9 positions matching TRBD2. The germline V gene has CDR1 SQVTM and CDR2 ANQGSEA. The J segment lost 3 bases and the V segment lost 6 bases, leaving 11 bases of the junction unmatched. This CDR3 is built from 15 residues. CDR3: CSVARGGGAEETQYF. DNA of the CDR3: TGCAGCGTAGCTCGAGGCGGGGGGGCCGAAGAGACCCAGTACTTC.